A single sample is the source of the 30 T cell receptor beta chains below, sequenced in a study of T cell responses to AZD1222 COVID-19 vaccine. TCRdb's copy holds only in-frame clones and misses some; the assay was immunoSEQ multiplex PCR. The sample carries fewer than 120,000 clones, around 81% recorded once. Sample: peripheral blood, taken on day 0 of AZD1222 vaccination. The receptors originated from an adult in good health.

The chain couples TRBV12-2 to TRBJ1-2; the table's D call, TRBD1, was not checked against the DNA. TRBV12-2 is annotated as a pseudogene. There are 18 residues in the CDR3. The CDR3 DNA reads as TGTGCAAGTCGCTTAGCGATCAGGGGGCGCGGGGATTATTCTGGCTACACCTTC. It encodes CASRLAIRGRGDYSGYTF.

The chain combines TRBV18 with TRBJ2-7, with TRBD1 as a possible D gene (5 bases). V was clipped by 2 bases and J by 3 bases, with 5 bases between them. The germline gives CDR1 KGHSH, CDR2 LQKENI. The CDR3 is made up of 12 amino acids. CDR3 protein: CASSPRGYEQYF. The DNA for the CDR3 is TGTGCCAGCTCACCAAGGGGCTACGAGCAGTACTTC.

The gene calls are TRBV30 and TRBJ1-5, with D unclear. V lost 4 bases, J lost 4 bases, and 11 bases lay in between. Germline V gene sequence: CDR1 GTSNPN, CDR2 SVGIG (reference sequence). The CDR3 has 13 residues. CDR3 coding DNA: TGTGCCTGGACAAGGGAGGGAAATCAGCCCCAGCATTTT. Residues: CAWTREGNQPQHF.

This clone was observed a handful of times. The chain has TRBV4-3 and TRBJ1-2, with TRBD1 identical over 9 bases. CDR3 size: 17 residues. Germline V gives CDR1 LGHNA, CDR2 YSLEER. V shed 0 bases, J shed 4 bases, and the junction held 9 bases outside the gene matches. The CDR3 DNA reads TGCGCCAGCAGCCAAGAACGCAACAGGGGGCTCCGCTATGGCTACACCTTC. It specifies CASSQERNRGLRYGYTF.

With regard to this clone: Different DNA sequences within this sample yield the same CDR3. V and J are TRBV28 and TRBJ1-2; D is ambiguous. The germline gives CDR1 MDHEN, CDR2 SYDVKM. This CDR3 comprises 12 residues. Deletions cut 4 bases from V and 5 bases from J, with 8 bases between. The CDR3 loop reads CASSSGVYGYTF. CDR3 in DNA: TGTGCCAGCAGTTCCGGGGTATATGGCTACACCTTC.

The V call is TRBV9, the J call TRBJ2-2; D is perhaps TRBD2 (5 bases). This CDR3 region has 13 residues. V was pared by 0 bases and J by 7 bases, with 7 bases between. Germline CDR1 SGDLS, CDR2 YYNGEE. The CDR3 DNA follows: TGTGCCAGCAGCGTAGTGGAGGTCGGGGAGCTGTTTTTT. It codes for CASSVVEVGELFF.

V gene TRBV3-1 (or the pseudogene TRBV3-2) combines with J gene TRBJ1-6, with 7 bases matching TRBD1. Germline V gene data show CDR1 as LGHDT and CDR2 as YNNKEL (reference sequence). The CDR3 extends over 19 amino acids. Germline trimming cut 0 bases from V and 0 bases from J; bases unmatched to any gene: 8. The DNA for the CDR3 is TGTGCCAGCAGCCAAGATTTCAGGGGGACAGACTCCTATAATTCACCCCTCCACTTT. This codes for CASSQDFRGTDSYNSPLHF.

This clone was counted between two and nine times. The J gene is TRBJ1-6, the V gene TRBV6-5; D unresolved. Germline V gene sequence: CDR1 MNHEY, CDR2 SVGAGI. Trimming shortened V by 4 bases and J by 4 bases, and 8 bases separated the two germline ends. The CDR3 contains 14 residues. The CDR3 sequence: CASSSLPYNSPLHF. In nucleotides, the CDR3 is TGTGCCAGCAGTTCACTCCCTTATAATTCACCCCTCCACTTT.

This chain uses TRBV7-9 with TRBJ2-2; D might be TRBD2 (6 bases). The CDR3 loop spans 14 amino acids. Per germline, CDR1 SEHNR and CDR2 FQNEAQ (reference sequence). The V end lost 4 bases, the J end lost 5 bases, and 11 bases lay between the germline ends. The CDR3: CASSWGDGTGELFF. DNA for the CDR3: TGTGCCAGCAGCTGGGGGGACGGAACCGGGGAGCTGTTTTTT.

The chain recombines TRBV28 with TRBJ2-5; 9 bases map to TRBD1. V gave up 4 bases and J gave up 5 bases; unmatched junction bases: 5. The CDR3 length is 14 residues. Germline CDR1 reads MDHEN; CDR2 reads SYDVKM. Here the CDR3 DNA reads TGTGCCAGCAGTTATAACAGGGGGCTTGAGACCCAGTACTTC. It codes for CASSYNRGLETQYF. Full variable domain (rest looked up from reference TRBV28 and TRBJ2-5): DVKVTQSSRYLVKRTGEKVFLECVQDMDHENMFWYRQDPGLGLRLIYFSYDVKMKEKGDIPEGYSVSREKKERFSLILESASTNQTSMYLCASSYNRGLETQYFGPGTRLLVL.

This clone was recorded only once. V and J are TRBV18 and TRBJ1-4; D remains ambiguous. Germline-derived CDR1 and CDR2 are KGHSH and LQKENI. The ends were cut back, 2 bases at V and 7 bases at J, with 14 bases in the middle. There are 15 residues in the CDR3. The chain's CDR3 is CASSPMIGEGEKLFF. The CDR3 nucleotides read TGTGCCAGCTCACCAATGATCGGGGAGGGTGAAAAACTGTTTTTT.

The chain joins TRBV4-1 to TRBJ1-5; no clear D. Trimming shortened V by 4 bases and J by 2 bases, and 12 bases separated the two germline ends. The length of the CDR3 is 15 residues. Germline V gene data show CDR1 as MGHRA and CDR2 as YSYEKL. The CDR3 nucleotides are TGCGCCAGCAGCCCGTCGGTAAGGGGCAATCAGCCCCAGCATTTT. Its protein product is CASSPSVRGNQPQHF.

The chain is built from TRBV7-2 and TRBJ1-6; perhaps TRBD1 as D (6 bases). The CDR3 runs to 13 residues. V was shortened by 1 base and J by 9 bases, with 7 bases between the two germline ends. Germline V gives CDR1 SGHTA, CDR2 FQGNSA. CDR3 amino acids: CASSLDRASPLHF. CDR3 coding DNA: TGTGCCAGCAGCTTAGACAGGGCTTCACCCCTCCACTTT.

This chain links TRBV27 with TRBJ2-5; D is perhaps TRBD2 (6 bases). This CDR3 contains 14 residues. CDR1 is MNHEY, CDR2 SMNVEV, per germline (reference sequence). Trimming removed 7 bases from V and 1 base from J, with 13 bases in between. The CDR3 DNA is TGTGCCAGCATTGCTGGGACTTTCCAAGAGACCCAGTACTTC. Its protein is CASIAGTFQETQYF.

This clone was detected only once. At one end the junction does not follow the germline gene, possibly because of a read error. The chain is built from TRBV3-1 (or the pseudogene TRBV3-2) and TRBJ2-5; 12 bases map to TRBD2. The CDR3 runs 13 residues. Germline lookup yields CDR1 LGHDT and CDR2 YNNKEL (reference sequence). Written as DNA, the CDR3 is TGTGCCAGCAGCCAAGTCGGGACTAGCGGGTACAACTTC. Amino acid sequence: CASSQVGTSGYNF.

The chain couples TRBV5-1 to TRBJ1-1; D is perhaps TRBD1 (6 bases). V lost 4 bases and J lost 1, with 11 bases in between. The length of the CDR3 is 14 residues. Germline loops: CDR1 SGHRS, CDR2 YFSETQ. CDR3 nucleotides: TGCGCCAGCAGCATACAGGGCCCGAACACTGAAGCTTTCTTT. Protein product: CASSIQGPNTEAFF.

V usage is TRBV7-2 and J usage is TRBJ2-7, with TRBD1 identical over 9 bases. CDR1 and CDR2 from the germline V gene are SGHTA and FQGNSA. The CDR3 has 13 residues. V trimming: 8 bases; J trimming: 6 bases; junction bases outside the gene matches: 8. The CDR3 nucleotides are TGTGCCAGCCGACAGGGGGGACTTAGCGAGCAGTACTTC. Its protein product is CASRQGGLSEQYF.

This chain connects TRBV11-2 to TRBJ2-1; D may be TRBD2 (6 bases). Trimming took 2 bases from V and 0 from J, leaving 17 bases between them. Germline assignment: CDR1 SGHAT and CDR2 FQNNGV. The CDR3 is 18 residues long. The CDR3 sequence: CASSLRREAMSSYNEQFF. The CDR3 region has the DNA TGTGCCAGCAGCTTAAGGAGGGAGGCTATGAGCTCCTACAATGAGCAGTTCTTC. The full variable domain, completed using reference TRBV11-2 and TRBJ2-1, is EAGVAQSPRYKIIEKRQSVAFWCNPISGHATLYWYQQILGQGPKLLIQFQNNGVVDDSQLPKDRFSAERLKGVDSTLKIQPAKLEDSAVYLCASSLRREAMSSYNEQFFGPGTRLTVL.

The chain has TRBV13 and TRBJ2-7; a possible D gene is TRBD2 (6 bases). Trimming removed 1 base at V and 4 bases at J, with 8 bases between. This CDR3 comprises 13 residues. Germline assignment: CDR1 PRHDT and CDR2 FYEKMQ (reference sequence). CDR3 sequence: CASSLAGVYEQYF. CDR3 nucleotides: TGTGCCAGCAGCTTAGCGGGAGTGTACGAGCAGTACTTC.

The chain links TRBV6-5 to TRBJ2-2; 7 bases agree with TRBD1. The CDR3 runs to 15 residues. Losses at the gene ends were 5 bases for V and 0 bases for J; bases not matched to a gene: 3. Germline CDR1 MNHEY, CDR2 SVGAGI. The CDR3 protein is CASSRQGANTGELFF. CDR3 DNA: TGTGCCAGCAGTAGACAGGGCGCGAACACCGGGGAGCTGTTTTTT.

J is TRBJ1-6 and V is TRBV30; D gene ambiguous. V lost 2 bases and J lost 5, with 10 bases in between. Germline CDR1 GTSNPN, CDR2 SVGIG (reference sequence). The CDR3 has 14 residues. The CDR3 nucleotides read TGTGCCTGGAGTCTCGGACGGAATAATTCACCCCTCCACTTT. It specifies CAWSLGRNNSPLHF.

This clone was observed a single time. The gene calls are TRBV2 and TRBJ2-7, with 9 nucleotides matching TRBD1. The germline V gene has CDR1 SNHLY and CDR2 FYNNEI. J was trimmed by 1 base and V by 7 bases; bases with no gene match: 2. The CDR3 sequence is 13 residues long. CDR3 nucleotide sequence: TGTGCCAGCAATGGACAGGGGTCCTACGAGCAGTACTTC. Translation: CASNGQGSYEQYF.

V usage is TRBV3-1 (or the pseudogene TRBV3-2) and J usage is TRBJ2-7; TRBD2 might be the D (6 bases). Between the trimmed V and J ends, which lost 4 bases and 3 bases, there was a span of 13 bases. This CDR3 spans 14 amino acids. Germline-derived CDR1 and CDR2 are LGHDT and YNNKEL (reference sequence). The CDR3 DNA is TGTGCCAGCAGCCCTAGGAGGGCCAACTACGAGCAGTACTTC. Translated: CASSPRRANYEQYF.

The CDR3 region is CASSSLGQFPAGQYF. The CDR3 nucleotides are TGTGCCAGCAGTTCCCTCGGACAGTTCCCTGCCGGGCAGTACTTC. The rearrangement uses TRBV6-5 and TRBJ2-7; a weak D match, TRBD1 (6 bases). The V gene lost 4 bases and the J gene lost 9 bases, with 22 bases spanning the gap. The germline V gene has CDR1 MNHEY and CDR2 SVGAGI. The CDR3 length is 15 residues.

In this sample, this clone turned up once. This chain uses TRBV9 with TRBJ2-7; TRBD2 agrees at 9 bases. CDR3 length: 14 residues. J was trimmed by 0 bases and V by 3 bases; bases with no gene match: 1. The germline V gene encodes CDR1 SGDLS and CDR2 YYNGEE. CDR3 nucleotides: TGTGCCAGCAGCGCTAGCGGGAACTCCTACGAGCAGTACTTC. It specifies CASSASGNSYEQYF.

The rearrangement uses TRBV30 and TRBJ1-1; possibly TRBD1 for D (5 bases). The length of the CDR3 is 12 residues. CDR1 is GTSNPN and CDR2 is SVGIG in the germline V gene (reference sequence). The germline V and J ends were trimmed by 2 bases and 6 bases, with 10 bases remaining between them. CDR3 nucleotides: TGTGCCTGGAGTAGAAGGGGCGCTGAAGCTTTCTTT. This codes for CAWSRRGAEAFF. Based on the CDR3 plus reference TRBV30 and TRBJ1-1, the full variable domain is SQTIHQWPATLVQPVGSPLSLECTVEGTSNPNLYWYRQAAGRGLQLLFYSVGIGQISSEVPQNLSASRPQDRQFILSSKKLLLSDSGFYLCAWSRRGAEAFFGQGTRLTVV.

The V and J genes are TRBV7-9 and TRBJ2-7; maybe TRBD2 (6 bases). The CDR3 runs to 14 residues. Between the trimmed V and J ends, which lost 1 base and 2 bases, there was a span of 9 bases. CDR1 and CDR2 from the germline V gene are SEHNR and FQNEAQ (reference sequence). DNA for the CDR3: TGTGCCAGCAGCTTAGGAGGGAGGACCTACGAGCAGTACTTC. This encodes CASSLGGRTYEQYF.

The chain's CDR3 is CASSLTWTTEAFF. CDR3 DNA: TGTGCCAGCAGCCTGACATGGACCACTGAAGCTTTCTTT. The V and J genes are TRBV11-3 and TRBJ1-1; D uncertain. The germline gives CDR1 SGHNT, CDR2 YENEEA. V was cut by 5 bases and J by 4 bases, with 11 bases left in between. There are 13 residues in the CDR3.

The chain is built from TRBV4-1 and TRBJ1-5; D is perhaps TRBD1 (6 bases). The V end was cut by 1 base, the J end by 3 bases, with 16 bases between. Germline CDR1 and CDR2: MGHRA and YSYEKL. This CDR3 is built from 17 residues. The CDR3 region has the DNA TGCGCCAGCAGCCAAGCCCCTTACAGGGTTGACAATCAGCCCCAGCATTTT. Residues: CASSQAPYRVDNQPQHF.

The rearrangement links TRBV5-1 to TRBJ2-7; D possibly matches TRBD1 or TRBD2 (6 bases each). The germline V and J ends were trimmed by 7 bases and 4 bases, with 18 bases remaining between them. In germline, CDR1 is SGHRS, CDR2 YFSETQ. The CDR3 totals 14 residues. CDR3 sequence (DNA): TGCGCCAGCGCTCCGGGGGAAAGGGGGTACGAGCAGTACTTC. Protein sequence: CASAPGERGYEQYF.